These T cell receptor beta chains were read from a single sample in a study of cytomegalovirus exposure and HLA in healthy donors. Some clones are missing from TCRdb's copy, which holds only in-frame ones; the method was immunoSEQ multiplex PCR. The sample carries about 150,000 clones, approximately 80% recorded once. Sequencing was performed on PBMCs. These receptors were obtained from a woman aged 40 to 55 in good health and CMV-seronegative. Each CDR3 is given with its conserved first and last residue. D genes are given only for firm matches. Some rows have no size entry. The others give once, few or many, or a class for an expanded clone.

size,J,D,V,CDR3,DNA
few,TRBJ1-6,NA,TRBV10-2,CASTPGGGGYLNNSPLHF,TGCGCCAGCACTCCGGGGGGGGGCGGGTACCTCAATAATTCACCCCTCCACTTT
NA,TRBJ1-1,TRBD1,TRBV7-9,CASSLEGARGTEAFF,TGTGCCAGCAGCTTAGAGGGGGCGAGGGGCACTGAAGCTTTCTTT
NA,TRBJ1-1,TRBD1,TRBV7-9,CASSPRDRGRVNTEAFF,TGTGCCAGCAGCCCCCGGGACAGGGGCAGGGTGAACACTGAAGCTTTCTTT
NA,TRBJ2-7,NA,TRBV19,CASSVQSSSYEQYF,TGTGCCAGTAGTGTACAGTCGAGCTCCTACGAGCAGTACTTC
NA,TRBJ1-2,NA,TRBV5-1,CASTVASPNYGYTF,TGCGCCAGCACCGTTGCGTCCCCTAACTATGGCTACACCTTC
NA,TRBJ1-4,TRBD1,TRBV7-8,CASSLSRDRINMLGANEKLFF,TGTGCCAGCAGCTTGTCCCGGGACAGAATTAATATGTTGGGGGCTAATGAAAAACTGTTTTTT
few,TRBJ2-7,TRBD2,TRBV6-6,CASKLGGSSEQYF,TGTGCCAGTAAACTGGGAGGGTCTAGTGAGCAGTACTTC
NA,TRBJ2-2,NA,TRBV6-5,CASSSWSVGTGELFF,TGTGCCAGCAGCTCCTGGAGCGTCGGCACCGGGGAGCTGTTTTTT
NA,TRBJ1-2,NA,TRBV7-8,CASSLGVGGQGGYTF,TGTGCCAGCAGCTTAGGGGTCGGGGGGCAGGGTGGCTACACCTTC
NA,TRBJ1-1,TRBD1,TRBV7-9,CASSSTGGEAFF,TGTGCCAGCAGCTCTACAGGGGGTGAAGCTTTCTTT
few,TRBJ1-2,NA,TRBV28,CAIGGNRMGSGYTF,TGTGCCATCGGGGGGAATAGGATGGGTAGTGGCTACACCTTC
NA,TRBJ2-7,NA,TRBV4-3,CASSHSLHQGRPPYEQYF,TGCGCCAGCAGCCATTCCCTTCACCAGGGGCGCCCCCCCTACGAGCAGTACTTC
NA,TRBJ1-1,TRBD1,TRBV18,CASSIDWTGGNTEAFF,TGTGCCAGCTCGATCGATTGGACAGGGGGTAACACTGAAGCTTTCTTT
NA,TRBJ1-1,TRBD1,TRBV6-5,CASRDRATEAFF,TGTGCCAGCAGGGACAGGGCTACTGAAGCTTTCTTT
NA,TRBJ2-5,TRBD1,TRBV27,CASSSLTGGREETQYF,TGTGCCAGCAGCTCGTTGACAGGGGGCAGAGAAGAGACCCAGTACTTC
NA,TRBJ1-1,TRBD1,TRBV28,CASSLWTGTTSVTEAFF,TGTGCCAGCAGTTTATGGACAGGGACCACCTCGGTGACTGAAGCTTTCTTT
once,TRBJ2-7,TRBD2,TRBV27,CASSLYPSGERSYEQYF,TGTGCCAGCAGTTTATACCCAAGCGGGGAAAGATCCTACGAGCAGTACTTC
NA,TRBJ1-1,NA,TRBV6-1,CASSVGGRGEVFF,TGTGCCAGCAGTGTGGGAGGGCGGGGTGAGGTTTTCTTT
NA,TRBJ1-6,TRBD1,TRBV2,CASMGQGIRSPLHF,TGTGCCAGCATGGGACAGGGGATTCGCTCACCCCTCCACTTT
NA,TRBJ1-1,NA,TRBV6-5,CASSYTGTREAFF,TGTGCCAGCAGTTACACCGGTACGCGTGAAGCTTTCTTT
NA,TRBJ1-1,NA,TRBV7-9,CASSLALPQGPEAFF,TGTGCCAGCAGCTTAGCTCTCCCACAGGGCCCTGAAGCTTTCTTT
few,TRBJ1-2,TRBD1,TRBV2,CASSADRANYGYTF,TGTGCCAGCAGTGCGGACAGGGCTAACTATGGCTACACCTTC
NA,TRBJ1-4,NA,TRBV7-9,CASSLGQWTKLFF,TGTGCCAGCAGCTTAGGACAGTGGACAAAACTGTTTTTT
NA,TRBJ2-6,TRBD1,TRBV7-9,CASSFGTGVFGANVLTF,TGTGCCAGCAGCTTCGGGACAGGGGTATTTGGGGCCAACGTCCTGACTTTC
NA,TRBJ2-2,NA,TRBV15,CATSRSGSRNTGELFF,TGTGCCACCAGCAGATCCGGGTCGCGAAACACCGGGGAGCTGTTTTTT
few,TRBJ1-5,TRBD1,TRBV30,CAWSVQGFASNQPQHF,TGTGCCTGGAGTGTACAGGGGTTCGCGAGCAATCAGCCCCAGCATTTT
NA,TRBJ1-2,NA,TRBV4-1,CASSQTGTPNDYGYTF,TGCGCCAGCAGCCAAACGGGGACACCAAACGACTATGGCTACACCTTC
once,TRBJ2-5,NA,TRBV5-1,CASSFRERDKRETQYF,TGCGCCAGCAGCTTCAGGGAGAGGGACAAAAGAGAGACCCAGTACTTC
few,TRBJ2-2,TRBD1,TRBV4-3,CASSQEAGQGTPNTGELFF,TGCGCCAGCAGCCAAGAGGCGGGACAGGGTACCCCGAACACCGGGGAGCTGTTTTTT
few,TRBJ1-2,TRBD1,TRBV7-2,CASSSGTGGGYTF,TGTGCCAGCAGTTCCGGGACAGGGGGTGGCTACACCTTC
NA,TRBJ1-2,NA,TRBV7-9,CASSLARNYGYTF,TGTGCCAGCAGCTTAGCCAGAAACTATGGCTACACCTTC
once,TRBJ1-1,NA,TRBV6-1,CASTAVGGKGTEAFF,TGTGCCAGCACCGCGGTGGGAGGGAAAGGCACTGAAGCTTTCTTT
NA,TRBJ1-6,NA,TRBV7-8,CASSLEQGYNSPLHF,TGTGCCAGCAGCTTAGAACAGGGTTATAATTCACCCCTCCACTTT
NA,TRBJ1-2,NA,TRBV15,CATSSESYGYTF,TGTGCCACCAGCTCGGAGAGTTATGGCTACACCTTC
few,TRBJ2-7,TRBD1,TRBV7-2,CASSSTGVITYEQYF,TGTGCCAGCAGCTCCACAGGGGTGATAACCTACGAGCAGTACTTC
once,TRBJ2-5,NA,TRBV6-5,CASSSYTSRETQYF,TGTGCCAGCAGCAGTTATACTAGCCGGGAGACCCAGTACTTC
NA,TRBJ1-4,TRBD1,TRBV5-6,CASSFKRTGGSEKLFF,TGTGCCAGCAGCTTCAAGCGGACAGGGGGGAGTGAAAAACTGTTTTTT
NA,TRBJ1-1,NA,TRBV15,CATSRDLGGGRGAFF,TGTGCCACCAGCAGAGATTTGGGTGGGGGGAGGGGAGCTTTCTTT
NA,TRBJ1-2,TRBD1,TRBV28,CASTMTGNYGYTF,TGTGCCAGCACCATGACAGGGAACTATGGCTACACCTTC
NA,TRBJ2-7,NA,TRBV18,CASSRGHEQYF,TGTGCCAGCTCTCGTGGCCACGAGCAGTACTTC
NA,TRBJ1-1,NA,TRBV4-3,CASSQDIGRNTEAFF,TGCGCCAGCAGCCAAGATATTGGGCGGAACACTGAAGCTTTCTTT